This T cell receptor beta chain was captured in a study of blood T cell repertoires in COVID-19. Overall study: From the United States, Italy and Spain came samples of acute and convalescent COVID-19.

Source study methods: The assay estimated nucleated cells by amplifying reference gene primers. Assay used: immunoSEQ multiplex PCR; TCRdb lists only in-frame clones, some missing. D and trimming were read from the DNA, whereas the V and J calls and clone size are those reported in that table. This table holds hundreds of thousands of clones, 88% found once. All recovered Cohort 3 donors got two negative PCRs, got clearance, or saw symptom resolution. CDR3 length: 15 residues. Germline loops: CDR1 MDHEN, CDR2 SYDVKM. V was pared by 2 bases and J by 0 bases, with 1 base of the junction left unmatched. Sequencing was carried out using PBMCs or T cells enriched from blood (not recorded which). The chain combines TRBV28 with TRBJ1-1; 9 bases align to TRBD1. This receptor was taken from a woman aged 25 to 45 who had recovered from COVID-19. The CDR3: CASSLGDRVNTEAFF. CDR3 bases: TGTGCCAGCAGTTTAGGGGACAGGGTGAACACTGAAGCTTTCTTT. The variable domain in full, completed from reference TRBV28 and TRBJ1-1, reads DVKVTQSSRYLVKRTGEKVFLECVQDMDHENMFWYRQDPGLGLRLIYFSYDVKMKEKGDIPEGYSVSREKKERFSLILESASTNQTSMYLCASSLGDRVNTEAFFGQGTRLTVV.